This T cell receptor beta chain is drawn from a study of blood T cells in healthy people across ages. Primed by a sample-barcoded 5' primer and a J-beta primer mix, a second PCR proceeded for about 7 to 11 cycles. Using its own MiXCR run on the 5' RACE reads, TCRdb lists one record per CDR3 protein. The sample contains fewer than 750,000 distinct CDR3 sequences, roughly half of which appear only once. The J segment lost 10 bases and the V segment lost 5 bases, leaving 7 bases of the junction unmatched. CDR3 length equals 13 residues. Germline V gene sequence: CDR1 ENHRY, CDR2 SYGVKD. Concerning this clonotype itself: A much larger clone lies a single base off, so this may be a read error.

This chain uses TRBV10-3 with TRBJ2-1; 8 bases align to TRBD1. This TCR derives from an elderly woman in good health. The sequencing sample was made of blood. The CDR3 spells CAISLDRGSEQFF. The CDR3 region has the DNA TGTGCCATCAGTTTAGACAGGGGTAGCGAGCAGTTCTTC.